These T cell receptor beta chains were read from a single sample in a study of blood T cell repertoires in COVID-19. Profiling relied on immunoSEQ multiplex PCR, and the TCRdb table lists in-frame clones only, not all of them. The sample carries over 95,000 clones, approximately 85% recorded once. Sequenced material: peripheral blood. Source of these receptors: a man aged 40-49 years with acute or convalescent COVID-19. The CDR3 runs from the conserved cysteine through the conserved F or W. D genes are given only for firm matches. Clone size, where shown, is once, few, many, or a class for clones that have expanded.

v_gene,j_gene,d_gene,abundance,CDR3nt,CDR3aa
TRBV2,TRBJ2-7,-,-,TGTGCCAGCAGCGTGGGGCTCTCGTTCTACGAGCAGTACTTC,CASSVGLSFYEQYF
TRBV7-2,TRBJ1-5,-,-,TGTGCCAGCAGCCCTCGGGATCAGCCCCAGCATTTT,CASSPRDQPQHF
TRBV7-8,TRBJ1-2,TRBD1,-,TGTGCCAGCAGCTTAAAGGACAGGGAATATGGCTACACCTTC,CASSLKDREYGYTF
TRBV10-3,TRBJ2-3,TRBD2,-,TGTGCCATCAGTGAGTCTAGCGGGAACACAGATACGCAGTATTTT,CAISESSGNTDTQYF
TRBV10-3,TRBJ2-7,-,-,TGTGCCATCAGTGATATGAGAGGGCTTCTCTCCTACGAGCAGTACTTC,CAISDMRGLLSYEQYF
TRBV11-2,TRBJ2-4,TRBD1,-,TGTGCCAGCAGCTACCGACCAACAGGGGCGGGAGCCAAAAACATTCAGTACTTC,CASSYRPTGAGAKNIQYF
TRBV11-3,TRBJ2-2,-,-,TGTGCCAGCAGCTTAGGCCGGTTTGACGGGGGACACACCGGGGAGCTGTTTTTT,CASSLGRFDGGHTGELFF
TRBV9,TRBJ2-3,TRBD2,-,TGTGCCAGCAGCCCGACTAGCGGCCCTGCAGATACGCAGTATTTT,CASSPTSGPADTQYF
TRBV7-3,TRBJ2-6,-,-,TGTGCCAGCAGTCAACCCTTATCAGGGGCGGTTGGGGCCAACGTCCTGACTTTC,CASSQPLSGAVGANVLTF
TRBV12-3/TRBV12-4,TRBJ1-1,-,-,TGTGCCAGCAGTTCTAAGGGAGGCACTGAAGCTTTCTTT,CASSSKGGTEAFF
TRBV14,TRBJ2-7,TRBD1,-,TGTGCCAGCAGCACGCCGGGACAGGGGGTCGAGCAGTACTTC,CASSTPGQGVEQYF
TRBV24-1,TRBJ2-1,-,-,TGTGCCACCAGTGACCTTAGCCTCGAGCAGTTCTTC,CATSDLSLEQFF
TRBV5-6,TRBJ1-6,-,once,TGTGCCAGCAGCCCCCGGGGGTCCTATAATTCACCCCTCCACTTT,CASSPRGSYNSPLHF
TRBV7-3,TRBJ2-6,-,-,TGTGCCAGCAGCTTAGAGGGGGTGTCTGGGGCCAACGTCCTGACTTTC,CASSLEGVSGANVLTF
TRBV18,TRBJ2-7,TRBD1,once,TGTGCCAGCTCACTGGGACAGGGTCCAACCTACGAGCAGTACTTC,CASSLGQGPTYEQYF
TRBV27,TRBJ1-2,-,few,TGTGCCAGCAGGGAAGGTACGGGAGGCTACACCTTC,CASREGTGGYTF
TRBV19,TRBJ2-7,-,-,TGTGCCAGTAGTATAGGCAAGGGGCAGTCCTACTCCTACGAGCAGTACTTC,CASSIGKGQSYSYEQYF
TRBV5-1,TRBJ1-1,-,-,TGCGCCAGCAGCCCACAGGAATTGGGGAACACTGAAGCTTTCTTT,CASSPQELGNTEAFF
TRBV4-3,TRBJ1-4,TRBD1,-,TGCGCCAGCAGCCCAGACAGGGGGGAAAAACTGTTTTTT,CASSPDRGEKLFF
TRBV6-2/TRBV6-3,TRBJ1-5,TRBD1,-,TGTGCCAGCAGTCTAAACAGGGGGCATCAGCCCCAGCATTTT,CASSLNRGHQPQHF
TRBV18,TRBJ2-7,TRBD2,-,TGTGCCAGCTCACAGAGCGGGGGGGCCCCTGAGCAGTACTTC,CASSQSGGAPEQYF
TRBV10-3,TRBJ1-1,TRBD1,-,TGTGCCATCAAGGGGACAGGTATTACTTTCGCTGAAGCTTTCTTT,CAIKGTGITFAEAFF
TRBV2,TRBJ2-3,TRBD1,-,TGTGCCAGCAGCTCGACAGGGGTGACAGATACGCAGTATTTT,CASSSTGVTDTQYF
TRBV6-1,TRBJ2-7,-,-,TGTGCCAGCAGTGAATTTGATTTTTGGACAAGTGACGAGCAGTACTTC,CASSEFDFWTSDEQYF
TRBV5-1,TRBJ1-5,TRBD1,-,TGCGCCAGCAGCTTTCAAGGGGGCGCCAATCAGCCCCAGCATTTT,CASSFQGGANQPQHF
TRBV11-2,TRBJ2-1,-,-,TGTGCCAGCAGCGCTCGGTTACCCGGGACTGGCTACAATGAGCAGTTCTTC,CASSARLPGTGYNEQFF
TRBV5-1,TRBJ2-5,TRBD1,-,TGCGCCAGCAGCCCCGGGACAGGGGGTAAAGAGACCCAGTACTTC,CASSPGTGGKETQYF
TRBV25-1,TRBJ1-1,-,-,TGTGCCAGCAGTCCCTGGCAGGCCGTGGACACTGAAGCTTTCTTT,CASSPWQAVDTEAFF